This TCR beta chain emerged from a study of blood T cell repertoires in COVID-19. Germline V gene data show CDR1 as GTSNPN and CDR2 as SVGIG (reference sequence). The ends lost 1 base at V and 4 bases at J; junction bases unmatched: 5. The CDR3 has 15 residues. How the authors handled the data: Amplified reference gene primers provided the basis for estimating nucleated cell counts. TCRdb keeps only in-frame clones here, not all; method: immunoSEQ multiplex PCR. V and J calls and clone size are given by that table; D and trimming were obtained from the DNA. The sample holds 230,000 or so clones, around four fifths seen once.

Material: peripheral blood. The chain carries TRBV30 and TRBJ2-3; 10 bases align to TRBD2. The receptor's source is a middle-aged man with active or convalescent COVID-19. CDR3 in DNA: TGTGCCTGGAGTGACGGGACTAGCGACTCAGATACGCAGTATTTT. Its protein is CAWSDGTSDSDTQYF.